This T cell receptor beta chain originates from a study of CD8+CD57+ T cells in acquired aplastic anemia. This clonotype was counted only a few times. Its antigen is not known. TCR beta VDJ and CDR3 profiles were obtained from a genomic DNA template. TCRdb ran MiXCR on the reads and lists one entry per CDR3 protein. The table records roughly 500,000 distinct CDR3 sequences, roughly a third of them present only once. Whole-study findings and limits: Approximately 27 CD8+ CDR3 sequences occurred in both the patients and the controls.

The germline V gene encodes CDR1 DFQATT and CDR2 SNEGSKA (reference sequence). The CDR3 sequence is 16 residues long. V was pared by 0 bases and J by 6 bases, with 21 bases between. Sequenced patients had shown CD8+CD57+ cell expansion by flow cytometry. Sequencing was carried out using sorted CD4+, CD8+, or CD8+CD57+ T cells (not recorded which) from PBMCs. The TCR sequence derives from a human donor with aplastic anemia. This sequence joins TRBV20-1 and TRBJ2-7, with a tentative D call TRBD2 (7 bases). The CDR3 nucleotides are TGCAGTGCTAGAGATGGCGGGGGCCCAAGGGGCGGCGAGCAGTACTTC. Amino acids: CSARDGGGPRGGEQYF.